This T cell receptor (beta chain) was sequenced for a study of blood T cell repertoires in COVID-19. TCRdb's table, derived via immunoSEQ multiplex PCR, lists solely in-frame clones and lacks some. The data hold 300,000 to 500,000 clones, with roughly 90% observed a single time. Germline V gene sequence: CDR1 MDHEN, CDR2 SYDVKM. The CDR3 spans 12 residues. V was cut by 6 bases and J by 2 bases, with 7 bases left in between. The receptor comes from a woman aged 25-40 years with acute COVID-19. Sequenced sample: PBMCs or T cells enriched from blood (not recorded which). The chain joins TRBV28 to TRBJ1-2; D is ambiguous. Written as DNA, the CDR3 is TGTGCCAGCAGCCACCGGAACTATGGCTACACCTTC. Protein: CASSHRNYGYTF.